This T cell receptor beta chain came from a study of blood T cell repertoires in COVID-19. In the study overall: COVID-19 samples, acute and convalescent, were from the United States, Italy and Spain. T cells, B-cell-depleted T cells, or PBMCs provided the cDNA or gDNA that served as material.

Per the original methods: Amplification of reference gene primers provided the estimated nucleated cell counts. TCRdb's copy holds only in-frame clones and misses some; the assay was immunoSEQ multiplex PCR. That table supplies the V and J calls and clone size; D and trimming were determined from the DNA. The sample carries around 200,000 clones, approximately 82% recorded once. This clone was found once. Germline CDR1 and CDR2: GTSNPN and SVGIG (reference sequence). The CDR3 contains 13 residues. The ends lost 5 bases at V and 6 bases at J; junction bases unmatched: 6. The V and J genes are TRBV30 and TRBJ2-1; 8 nucleotides line up with TRBD2. The sample comprised peripheral blood. The source is a man aged 50-59 years with active or convalescent COVID-19. The CDR3 sequence is CAWATSAFNEQFF. Written as DNA, the CDR3 is TGTGCCTGGGCGACTAGCGCCTTCAATGAGCAGTTCTTC.